This T cell receptor (beta chain) originates from a study of cytomegalovirus exposure and HLA in healthy donors. The PCR ran on 60 Vbeta and 13 Jbeta primers. The assay was immunoSEQ multiplex PCR, and TCRdb's table has in-frame clones only and misses some. The sample has about 140,000 clones, around 80% seen once. In regard to this clone: The germline gene is not matched at one end of the junction; a read error may be the cause.

Per the germline V gene, CDR1 is MNHNS and CDR2 is SASEGT. The CDR3 runs to 14 residues. The chain joins TRBV6-1 to TRBJ1-1; TRBD1 aligns across 11 bases. The sample comprised PBMCs. This TCR was recovered from a man between 18 and 35 years old in good health and CMV-seropositive. DNA for the CDR3: TGTGCCAGCAGTGAGGACAGGGGGCGAGGTGATGGACCCTTT. The encoded protein is CASSEDRGRGDGPF.